A few counts support the clone carrying this TCR beta chain. Its antigen remains unknown. TCRdb redid the calling of the RT-PCR reads with MiXCR, one entry per CDR3 protein. The sample lists 750,000 to 850,000 distinct CDR3 sequences, about 18% occurring once. The CDR3 is made up of 14 amino acids. Germline assignment: CDR1 SGHTA and CDR2 FQGNSA. V shed 7 bases and J 2 bases; nucleotides not matched to a gene: 4. These data belong to a study of response to subunit inactivated influenza vaccine. Points from the study as a whole: Authors proposed each seasonal influenza vaccination draws in few new T cells.

The chain uses TRBV7-2 and TRBJ2-5, with TRBD2 matching 10 bases. Sequencing was performed on PBMCs from blood, taken around 5 days after vaccination. The sequence was obtained from a man aged 45-65 years who received an inactivated influenza vaccine. CDR3: CASNLAGAQETQYF. The CDR3 nucleotides are TGTGCCAGCAATCTAGCGGGAGCTCAAGAGACCCAGTACTTC.